Here is one T cell receptor (beta chain) with its context. This entry belongs to a study of control samples from healthy donors and cancer patients. The repertoire was sequenced with immunoSEQ multiplex PCR; TCRdb's copy has only in-frame clones and lacks some. The sample has roughly 30,000 clones, 87% seen once. The CDR3 spans 12 residues. V lost 5 bases, J lost 4 bases, and 7 bases lay in between. Looked up from germline, CDR1 is SGHDT and CDR2 is YYEEEE. The receptor was isolated from a female donor with melanoma. Sequencing was performed on formalin-fixed, paraffin-embedded tissue. V is TRBV5-6 and J is TRBJ2-1; D is possibly TRBD1 or TRBD2 (5 bases each). The CDR3 DNA follows: TGTGCCAGCAGGGGGGATTACAATGAGCAGTTCTTC. Translation: CASRGDYNEQFF.